A selection of T cell receptor beta chains follows, all from one sample in a study of cytomegalovirus exposure and HLA in healthy donors. Produced via immunoSEQ multiplex PCR; TCRdb's table is partial and in-frame only. The sample holds roughly 100,000 clones, 55% to 75% seen once. The specimen sequenced was PBMCs. The receptors stem from a woman between 50 and 59 years old in good health and CMV-seropositive. The CDR3 runs from the conserved cysteine through the conserved F or W. The order of the fields is J gene, clone size, V gene, D gene, CDR3 DNA, CDR3 protein. A D gene is named only where the DNA matches it firmly. A clone size is listed for some rows: how often the clone was seen (once, few, many), or a class if it is expanded.

j_call: TRBJ1-1
clone_size: NA
v_call: TRBV2
d_call: NA
cdr3_nt: TGTGCCAGCAAGCCACAGGTAAACACTGAAGCTTTCTTT
cdr3_aa: CASKPQVNTEAFF

j_call: TRBJ1-2
clone_size: few
v_call: TRBV6-5
d_call: NA
cdr3_nt: TGTGCCAGCAGCACCCCGGGGGGCTACACCTTC
cdr3_aa: CASSTPGGYTF

j_call: TRBJ2-7
clone_size: NA
v_call: TRBV7-2
d_call: TRBD2
cdr3_nt: TGTGCCAGCAGCTTAGGACCTAGCGGGAACTCCTACGAGCAGTACTTC
cdr3_aa: CASSLGPSGNSYEQYF

j_call: TRBJ2-3
clone_size: NA
v_call: TRBV19
d_call: NA
cdr3_nt: TGTGCCAGTACCCTCTCCCCTGGCACAGATACGCAGTATTTT
cdr3_aa: CASTLSPGTDTQYF

j_call: TRBJ1-1
clone_size: NA
v_call: TRBV18
d_call: NA
cdr3_nt: TGTGCCAGCTCACCACCGGCTAACACTGAAGCTTTCTTT
cdr3_aa: CASSPPANTEAFF

j_call: TRBJ1-1
clone_size: NA
v_call: TRBV5-1
d_call: NA
cdr3_nt: TGCGCCAGCAGTCGGGGGGCAAACACTGAAGCTTTCTTT
cdr3_aa: CASSRGANTEAFF

j_call: TRBJ2-7
clone_size: few
v_call: TRBV25-1
d_call: NA
cdr3_nt: TGTGCCAGCAGTGAACCCCCCAACAACTACGAGCAGTACTTC
cdr3_aa: CASSEPPNNYEQYF

j_call: TRBJ1-1
clone_size: few
v_call: TRBV5-6
d_call: NA
cdr3_nt: TGTGCCAGCAGCTTGGCGGGGGGCCTGAACACTGAAGCTTTCTTT
cdr3_aa: CASSLAGGLNTEAFF

j_call: TRBJ2-2
clone_size: NA
v_call: TRBV18
d_call: NA
cdr3_nt: TGTGCCAGCTCACCAAGGCAGGCCAACACCGGGGAGCTGTTTTTT
cdr3_aa: CASSPRQANTGELFF

j_call: TRBJ2-3
clone_size: NA
v_call: TRBV5-1
d_call: TRBD1
cdr3_nt: TGCGCCAGCAGCCCGGACAGGAGCACAGATACGCAGTATTTT
cdr3_aa: CASSPDRSTDTQYF

j_call: TRBJ2-3
clone_size: NA
v_call: TRBV7-2
d_call: NA
cdr3_nt: TGTGCCAGCAGCTTAGCGTGGGAGTACACAGATACGCAGTATTTT
cdr3_aa: CASSLAWEYTDTQYF

j_call: TRBJ1-4
clone_size: NA
v_call: TRBV9
d_call: NA
cdr3_nt: TGTGCCAGCAGCGCCCAGGGCACTAATGAAAAACTGTTTTTT
cdr3_aa: CASSAQGTNEKLFF